This TCR beta chain was sequenced during a study of CD8 T cells in Susac syndrome. The CDR3 consists of 16 residues. Germline V lookup: CDR1 ENHRY, CDR2 SYGVKD. The V end was cut by 7 bases, the J end by 6 bases, with 24 bases between. This clonotype was recorded once. Reverse transcription of roughly 0.5 to 1 ug RNA used random hexamers. Amplification of TCR beta CDR3 by immunoSEQ multiplex PCR spanned 54 Vbeta and 13 Jbeta. In TCRdb, the immunoSEQ multiplex PCR reads were re-called with MiXCR into one record per CDR3 protein. The table has under 55,000 distinct CDR3 sequences, just over 90% seen once.

The source of this sequence is a human donor with multiple sclerosis. The chain couples TRBV10-3 to TRBJ1-1, with D unresolved. Sample: CD8+ T cells from PBMCs. The CDR3 here is CAIIKADRQPNPEAFF. In nucleotides, the CDR3 is TGTGCCATCATTAAGGCGGATCGGCAGCCTAATCCTGAAGCTTTCTTT.